This T cell receptor (beta chain) stems from a study of shared clonotypes between healthy human individuals. TCRdb's table, derived via immunoSEQ multiplex PCR, lists solely in-frame clones and lacks some. The table shows around 450,000 clones, with about 76% occurring only once. The germline V and J ends were trimmed by 5 bases and 0 bases, with 8 bases remaining between them. The CDR3 has 14 amino acids. From germline, CDR1 is SGHAT and CDR2 FQNNGV. The rearrangement links TRBV11-2 to TRBJ1-3; D ambiguous. Specimen: PBMCs. The receptor was derived from a woman between 40 and 50 years old in good health. Some clones in this sample may be carry-over from other donors' samples. The CDR3 sequence is CASSRGSSGNTIYF. The CDR3 DNA reads TGTGCCAGCAGCCGGGGAAGCTCTGGAAACACCATATATTTT.